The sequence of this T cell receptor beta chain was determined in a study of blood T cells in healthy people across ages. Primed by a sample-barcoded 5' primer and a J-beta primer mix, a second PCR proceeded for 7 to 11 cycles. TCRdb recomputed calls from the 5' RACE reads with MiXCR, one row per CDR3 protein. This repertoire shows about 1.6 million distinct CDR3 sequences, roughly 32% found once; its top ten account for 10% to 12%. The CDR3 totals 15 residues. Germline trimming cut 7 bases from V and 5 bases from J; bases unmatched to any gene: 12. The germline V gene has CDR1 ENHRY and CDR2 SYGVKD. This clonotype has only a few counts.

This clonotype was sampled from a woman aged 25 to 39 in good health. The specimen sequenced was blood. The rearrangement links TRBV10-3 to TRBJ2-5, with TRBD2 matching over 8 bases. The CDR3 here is CAIKSGTSNRETQYF. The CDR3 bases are TGTGCCATCAAGTCGGGGACTAGTAACCGGGAGACCCAGTACTTC.